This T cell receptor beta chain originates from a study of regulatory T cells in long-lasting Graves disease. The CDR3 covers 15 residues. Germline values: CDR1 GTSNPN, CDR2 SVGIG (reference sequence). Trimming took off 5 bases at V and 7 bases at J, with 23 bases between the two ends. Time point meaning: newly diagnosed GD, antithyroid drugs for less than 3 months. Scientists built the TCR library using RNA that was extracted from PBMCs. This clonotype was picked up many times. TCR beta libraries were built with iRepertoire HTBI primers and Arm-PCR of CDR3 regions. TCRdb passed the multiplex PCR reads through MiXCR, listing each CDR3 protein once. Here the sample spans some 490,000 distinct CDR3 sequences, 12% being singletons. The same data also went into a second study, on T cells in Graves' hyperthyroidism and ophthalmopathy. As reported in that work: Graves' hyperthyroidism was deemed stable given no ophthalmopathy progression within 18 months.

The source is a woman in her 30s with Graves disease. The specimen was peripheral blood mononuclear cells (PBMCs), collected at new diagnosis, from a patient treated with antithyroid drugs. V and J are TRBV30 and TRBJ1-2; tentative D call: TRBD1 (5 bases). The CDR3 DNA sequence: TGTGCCTGGTACGGTCGGGGCAGGGTGTCGCGTGGCTACACCTTC. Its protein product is CAWYGRGRVSRGYTF. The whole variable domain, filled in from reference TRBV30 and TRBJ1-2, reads SQTIHQWPATLVQPVGSPLSLECTVEGTSNPNLYWYRQAAGRGLQLLFYSVGIGQISSEVPQNLSASRPQDRQFILSSKKLLLSDSGFYLCAWYGRGRVSRGYTFGSGTRLTVV.